Here is one T cell receptor (beta chain) with its context. This table comes from immunoSEQ multiplex PCR, and its TCRdb copy is limited to in-frame clones, with some not included. The sample yields roughly 500,000 clones, roughly 89% seen once. These data are taken from a study of blood T cell repertoires in COVID-19. The V gene's germline CDR1 is ENHRY and CDR2 SYGVKD. The CDR3 is 17 amino acids. V lost 0 bases to trimming and J lost 5 bases; unmatched junction nucleotides: 4. Sequencing used peripheral blood. The chain employs TRBV10-3 and TRBJ2-3; TRBD2 agrees at 14 bases. The receptor comes from a man aged 18 to 29 with COVID-19, enrolled during active disease. This CDR3 reads CAISESGTSGGGDTQYF. Here the CDR3 DNA reads TGTGCCATCAGTGAGTCAGGGACTAGCGGGGGTGGAGATACGCAGTATTTT.